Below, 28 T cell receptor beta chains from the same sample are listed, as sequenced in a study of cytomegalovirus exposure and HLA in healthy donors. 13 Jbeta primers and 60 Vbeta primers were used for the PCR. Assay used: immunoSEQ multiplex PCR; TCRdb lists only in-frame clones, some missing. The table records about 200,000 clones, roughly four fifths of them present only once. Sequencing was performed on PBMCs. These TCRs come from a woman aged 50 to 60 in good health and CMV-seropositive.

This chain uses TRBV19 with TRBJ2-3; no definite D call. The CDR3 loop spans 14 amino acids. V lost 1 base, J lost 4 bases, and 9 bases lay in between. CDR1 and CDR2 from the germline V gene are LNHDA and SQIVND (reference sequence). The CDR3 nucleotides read TGTGCCAGTAGTATAGGGAGTGCCCCAGATACGCAGTATTTT. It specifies CASSIGSAPDTQYF.

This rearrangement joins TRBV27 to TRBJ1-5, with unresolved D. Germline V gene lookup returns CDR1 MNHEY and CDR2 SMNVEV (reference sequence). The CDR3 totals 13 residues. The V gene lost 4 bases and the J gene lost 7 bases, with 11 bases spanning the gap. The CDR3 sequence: CASSSGRRQPQHF. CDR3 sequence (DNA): TGTGCCAGCAGTTCGGGGAGAAGGCAGCCCCAGCATTTT.

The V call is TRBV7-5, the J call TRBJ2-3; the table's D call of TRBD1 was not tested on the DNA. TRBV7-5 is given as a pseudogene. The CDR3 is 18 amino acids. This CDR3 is CVRITPPWDSPGTDTQYF. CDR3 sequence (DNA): TGTGTCAGAATCACGCCCCCGTGGGACAGTCCCGGCACAGATACGCAGTATTTT.

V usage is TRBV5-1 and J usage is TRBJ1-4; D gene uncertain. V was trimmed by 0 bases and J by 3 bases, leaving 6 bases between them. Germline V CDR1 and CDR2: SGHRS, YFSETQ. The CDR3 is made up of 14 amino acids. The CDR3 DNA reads TGCGCCAGCAGCTTGGAGGCGGCTAATGAAAAACTGTTTTTT. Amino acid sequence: CASSLEAANEKLFF. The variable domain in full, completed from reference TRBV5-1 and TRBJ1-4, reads KAGVTQTPRYLIKTRGQQVTLSCSPISGHRSVSWYQQTPGQGLQFLFEYFSETQRNKGNFPGRFSGRQFSNSRSEMNVSTLELGDSALYLCASSLEAANEKLFFGSGTQLSVL.

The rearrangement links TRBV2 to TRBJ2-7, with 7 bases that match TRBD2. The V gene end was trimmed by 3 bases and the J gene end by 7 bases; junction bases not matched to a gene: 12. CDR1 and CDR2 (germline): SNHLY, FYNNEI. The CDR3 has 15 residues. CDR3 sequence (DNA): TGTGCCAGCAGTGATGGAGTTGGGAGCGGGAAAGAGCAGTACTTC. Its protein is CASSDGVGSGKEQYF. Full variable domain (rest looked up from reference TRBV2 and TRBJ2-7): EPEVTQTPSHQVTQMGQEVILRCVPISNHLYFYWYRQILGQKVEFLVSFYNNEISEKSEIFDDQFSVERPDGSNFTLKIRSTKLEDSAMYFCASSDGVGSGKEQYFGPGTRLTVT.

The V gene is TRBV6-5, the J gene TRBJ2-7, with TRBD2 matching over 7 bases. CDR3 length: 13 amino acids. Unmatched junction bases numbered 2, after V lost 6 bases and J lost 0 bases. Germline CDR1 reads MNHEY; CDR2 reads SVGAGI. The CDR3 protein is CASRRESSYEQYF. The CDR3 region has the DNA TGTGCCAGCAGGCGGGAGAGCTCCTACGAGCAGTACTTC.

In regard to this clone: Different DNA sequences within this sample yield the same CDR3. CDR3: CASSIPGNTEAFF. The CDR3 DNA reads as TGTGCCAGTAGTATCCCGGGGAACACTGAAGCTTTCTTT. The chain carries TRBV19 and TRBJ1-1; no definite D call. The CDR3 covers 13 residues. Trimming cost V 3 bases and J 1 base, with 6 bases left between them. Germline CDR1 reads LNHDA; CDR2 reads SQIVND (reference sequence).

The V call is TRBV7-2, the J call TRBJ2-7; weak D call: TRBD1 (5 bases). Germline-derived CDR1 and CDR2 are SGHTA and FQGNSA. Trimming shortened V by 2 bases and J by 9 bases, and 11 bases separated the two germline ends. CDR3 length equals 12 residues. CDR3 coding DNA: TGTGCCAGCAGCTTATTTGGTCAGGGGCAGTACTTC. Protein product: CASSLFGQGQYF.

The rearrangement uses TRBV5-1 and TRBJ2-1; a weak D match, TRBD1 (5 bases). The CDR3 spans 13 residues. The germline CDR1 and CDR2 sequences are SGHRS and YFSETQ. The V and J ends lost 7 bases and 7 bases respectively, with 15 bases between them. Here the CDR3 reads CASGEGPGNEQFF. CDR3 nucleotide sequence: TGCGCCAGCGGGGAAGGGCCAGGGAATGAGCAGTTCTTC.

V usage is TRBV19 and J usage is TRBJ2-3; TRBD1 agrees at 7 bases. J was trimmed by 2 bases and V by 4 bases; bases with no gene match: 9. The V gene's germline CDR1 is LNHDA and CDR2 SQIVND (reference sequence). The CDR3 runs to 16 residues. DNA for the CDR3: TGTGCCAGTAGTAACCACAGGGGCCCAACCACAGATACGCAGTATTTT. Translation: CASSNHRGPTTDTQYF.

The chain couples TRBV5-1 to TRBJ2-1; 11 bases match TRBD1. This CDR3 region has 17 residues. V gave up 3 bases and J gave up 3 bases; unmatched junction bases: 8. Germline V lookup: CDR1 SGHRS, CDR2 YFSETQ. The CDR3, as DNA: TGCGCCAGCAGCTGGGGGACAGGGGGGGACCTCTACAATGAGCAGTTCTTC. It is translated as CASSWGTGGDLYNEQFF.

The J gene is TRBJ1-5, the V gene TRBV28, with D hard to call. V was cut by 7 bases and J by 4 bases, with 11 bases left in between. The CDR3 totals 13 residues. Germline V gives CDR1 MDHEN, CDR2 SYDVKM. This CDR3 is CASNLARNQPQHF. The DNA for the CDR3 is TGTGCCAGCAATTTGGCCCGAAATCAGCCCCAGCATTTT.

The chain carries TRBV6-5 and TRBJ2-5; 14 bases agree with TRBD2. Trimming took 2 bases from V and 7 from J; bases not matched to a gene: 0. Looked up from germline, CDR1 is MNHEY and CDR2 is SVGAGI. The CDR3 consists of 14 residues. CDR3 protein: CASSYGTSGRTQYF. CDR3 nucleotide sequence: TGTGCCAGCAGTTACGGGACTAGCGGGAGGACCCAGTACTTC.

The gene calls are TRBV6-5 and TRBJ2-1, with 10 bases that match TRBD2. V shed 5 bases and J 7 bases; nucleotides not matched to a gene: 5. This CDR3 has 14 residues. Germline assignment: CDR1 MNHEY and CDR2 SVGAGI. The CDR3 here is CASSTSGVSNEQFF. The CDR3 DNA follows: TGTGCCAGCAGTACTAGCGGGGTCTCGAATGAGCAGTTCTTC.

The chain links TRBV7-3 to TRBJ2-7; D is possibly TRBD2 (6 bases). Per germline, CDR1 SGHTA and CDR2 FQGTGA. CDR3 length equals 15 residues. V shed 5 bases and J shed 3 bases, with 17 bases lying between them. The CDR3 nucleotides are TGTGCCAGCAGCCCCCGGGGCGGGAAAAACTACGAGCAGTACTTC. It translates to CASSPRGGKNYEQYF.

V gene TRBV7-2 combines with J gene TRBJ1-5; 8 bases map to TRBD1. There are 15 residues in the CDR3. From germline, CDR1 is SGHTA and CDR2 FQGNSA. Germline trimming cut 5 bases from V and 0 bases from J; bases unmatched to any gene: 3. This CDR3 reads CASSRDRISNQPQHF. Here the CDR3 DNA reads TGTGCCAGCAGCAGGGACAGGATTAGCAATCAGCCCCAGCATTTT.

CDR3 sequence (DNA): TGTGCCAGCATCCAATACGAGCAGTACTTC. It encodes CASIQYEQYF. This chain joins TRBV21-1 and TRBJ2-7; whether TRBD1, the table's D call, matches the DNA was not checked. TRBV21-1 is recorded as a pseudogene. CDR3 length: 10 residues.

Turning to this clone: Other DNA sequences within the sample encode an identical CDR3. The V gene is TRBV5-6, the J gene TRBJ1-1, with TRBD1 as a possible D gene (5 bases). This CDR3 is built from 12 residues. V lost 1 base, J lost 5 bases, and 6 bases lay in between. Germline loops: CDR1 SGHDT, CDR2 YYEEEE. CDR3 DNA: TGTGCCAGCAGCTTGAGGGGAACTGAAGCTTTCTTT. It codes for CASSLRGTEAFF. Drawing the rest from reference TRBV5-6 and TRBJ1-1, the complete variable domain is DAGVTQSPTHLIKTRGQQVTLRCSPKSGHDTVSWYQQALGQGPQFIFQYYEEEERQRGNFPDRFSGHQFPNYSSELNVNALLLGDSALYLCASSLRGTEAFFGQGTRLTVV.

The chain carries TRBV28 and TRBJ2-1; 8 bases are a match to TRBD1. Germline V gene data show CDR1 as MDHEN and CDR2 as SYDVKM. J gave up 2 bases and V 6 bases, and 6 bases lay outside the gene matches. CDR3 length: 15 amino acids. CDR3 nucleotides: TGTGCCAGCAGGGTGGGGACAGGAGCCTACAATGAGCAGTTCTTC. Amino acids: CASRVGTGAYNEQFF.

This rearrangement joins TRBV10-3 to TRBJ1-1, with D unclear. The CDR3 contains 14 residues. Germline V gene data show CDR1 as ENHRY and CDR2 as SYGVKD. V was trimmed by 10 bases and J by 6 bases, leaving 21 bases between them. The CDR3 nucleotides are TGTGCCACCTCCCCCCCCGAGGGAATCGCTGAAGCTTTCTTT. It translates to CATSPPEGIAEAFF.

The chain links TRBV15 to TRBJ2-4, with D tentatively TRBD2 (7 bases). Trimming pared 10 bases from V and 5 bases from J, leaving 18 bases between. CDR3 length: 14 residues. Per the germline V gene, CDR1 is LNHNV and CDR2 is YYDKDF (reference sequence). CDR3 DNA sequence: TGTGCCATAGGGGGAGCGGGGTCCCAAAACATTCAGTACTTC. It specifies CAIGGAGSQNIQYF.

For the CDR3, the DNA is TGTGCCAGTAGCCCCCGGGACAGGACTTTCTACACCTTC. As protein: CASSPRDRTFYTF. V gene TRBV19 combines with J gene TRBJ1-2, with TRBD1 identical over 8 bases. V lost 6 bases and J lost 10; bases outside the gene matches: 10. The CDR3 runs to 13 residues. Germline CDR1 reads LNHDA; CDR2 reads SQIVND (reference sequence).

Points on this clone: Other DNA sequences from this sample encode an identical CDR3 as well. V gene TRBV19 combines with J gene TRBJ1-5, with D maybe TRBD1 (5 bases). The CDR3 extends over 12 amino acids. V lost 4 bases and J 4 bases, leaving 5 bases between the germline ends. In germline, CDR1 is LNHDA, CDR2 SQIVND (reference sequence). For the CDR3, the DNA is TGTGCCAGTAGTACAGGGAATCAGCCCCAGCATTTT. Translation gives CASSTGNQPQHF.

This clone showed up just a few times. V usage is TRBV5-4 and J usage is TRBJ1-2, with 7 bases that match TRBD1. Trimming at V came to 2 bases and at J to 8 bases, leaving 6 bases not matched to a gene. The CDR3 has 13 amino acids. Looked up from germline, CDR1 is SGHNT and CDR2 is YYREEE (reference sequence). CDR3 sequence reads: CASSFTGAEGYTF. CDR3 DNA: TGTGCCAGCAGCTTTACAGGGGCTGAAGGCTACACCTTC.

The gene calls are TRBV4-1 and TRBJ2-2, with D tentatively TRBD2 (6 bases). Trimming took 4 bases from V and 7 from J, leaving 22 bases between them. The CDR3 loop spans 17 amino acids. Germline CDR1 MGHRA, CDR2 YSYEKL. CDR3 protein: CASSPNGFAGRVGELFF. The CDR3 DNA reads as TGCGCCAGCAGCCCTAATGGGTTTGCGGGAAGGGTCGGGGAGCTGTTTTTT.

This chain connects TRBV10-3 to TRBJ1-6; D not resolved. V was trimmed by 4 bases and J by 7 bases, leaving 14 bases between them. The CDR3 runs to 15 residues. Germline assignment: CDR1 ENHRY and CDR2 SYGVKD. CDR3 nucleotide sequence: TGTGCCATCAGTGCGGGGTTGGGTGGGAATTCACCCCTCCACTTT. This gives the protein CAISAGLGGNSPLHF.

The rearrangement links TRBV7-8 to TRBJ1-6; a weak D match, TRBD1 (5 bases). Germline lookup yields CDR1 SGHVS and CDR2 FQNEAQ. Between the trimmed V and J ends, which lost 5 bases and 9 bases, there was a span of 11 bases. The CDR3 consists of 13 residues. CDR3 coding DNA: TGTGCCAGCAGCCTGGGGCGCGCTTCACCCCTCCACTTT. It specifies CASSLGRASPLHF.

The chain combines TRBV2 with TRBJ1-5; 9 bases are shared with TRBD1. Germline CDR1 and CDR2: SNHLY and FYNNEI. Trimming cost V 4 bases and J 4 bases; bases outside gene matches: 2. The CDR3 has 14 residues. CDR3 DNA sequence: TGTGCCAGCAGTGGAGGGACAGGGAATCAGCCCCAGCATTTT. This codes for CASSGGTGNQPQHF.